This is a list of T cell receptor beta chains from one sample in a study of T cells in Graves' hyperthyroidism and ophthalmopathy. Each CDR3 protein is one row after TCRdb ran MiXCR on the multiplex PCR reads. This sample has around 540,000 distinct CDR3 sequences; 16% occur once, and the top ten carry 25% to 30%. Input material: blood. These receptors were taken from a woman aged 25-40 years with Graves' ophthalmopathy. CDR3s include the opening cysteine and the closing phenylalanine or tryptophan. The D gene is left open where the match is weak. Not every row has a clone size; where given, it reads once, few, many or a size class.

>TRBD2|TRBV28|many|TRBJ2-7
CASSRTPLAGDSYEQYF
TGTGCCAGCAGCCGGACCCCCCTAGCGGGGGATTCGTACGAGCAGTACTTC
>TRBD2|TRBV5-1|NA|TRBJ2-2
CASSLNRLAGAQGTGELFF
TGCGCCAGCAGCTTGAATCGGCTAGCGGGTGCCCAGGGCACCGGGGAGCTGTTTTTT
>TRBD2|TRBV6-2/TRBV6-3|few|TRBJ2-2
CASSPSSGSTGELFF
TGTGCCAGCAGCCCGTCTAGCGGGAGCACCGGGGAGCTGTTTTTT
>NA|TRBV6-1|many|TRBJ1-5
CASSELDVGGHQPQHF
TGTGCCAGCAGTGAATTAGATGTAGGGGGACATCAGCCCCAGCATTTT
>NA|TRBV29-1|NA|TRBJ1-2
CSVEESYSWGNYGYTF
TGCAGCGTTGAAGAGTCTTATAGTTGGGGGAACTATGGCTACACCTTC
>NA|TRBV7-3|NA|TRBJ2-7
CASSSTGKQYF
TGTGCCAGCAGCTCTACAGGGAAGCAGTACTTC
>NA|TRBV4-3|NA|TRBJ2-2
CASSRDRTGSSGNTGELFF
TGCGCCAGCAGCCGAGACCGGACAGGGTCTAGCGGGAATACCGGGGAGCTGTTTTTT
>TRBD1|TRBV28|once|TRBJ1-2
CASNGQGHGYTF
TGTGCCAGCAATGGACAGGGGCATGGCTACACCTTC
>NA|TRBV20-1|NA|TRBJ2-7
CSARVGGYYEQYF
TGCAGTGCTAGAGTCGGGGGTTACTACGAGCAGTACTTC
>NA|TRBV12-3/TRBV12-4|many|TRBJ1-1
CASSFGHLNTEAFF
TGTGCCAGCAGTTTTGGACACTTGAACACTGAAGCTTTCTTT
>NA|TRBV18|many|TRBJ1-1
CASSPPGYTEAFF
TGTGCCAGCTCACCACCAGGCTACACTGAAGCTTTCTTT
>NA|TRBV6-1|NA|TRBJ2-2
CASSDSGNTGELFF
TGTGCCAGCAGTGACTCGGGGAACACCGGGGAGCTGTTTTTT
>TRBD1|TRBV29-1|NA|TRBJ2-7
CGAGQAYEQYF
TGCGGCGCGGGACAGGCCTACGAGCAGTACTTC
>TRBD2|TRBV20-1|NA|TRBJ2-3
CSAASGESTDTQYF
TGCAGTGCTGCTAGCGGGGAAAGCACAGATACGCAGTATTTT
>NA|TRBV7-9|NA|TRBJ2-7
CASSLVGILSYEQYF
TGTGCCAGCAGCTTAGTTGGAATTCTGAGCTACGAGCAGTACTTC
>NA|TRBV7-9|NA|TRBJ2-3
CASSPGSGRSTDTQYF
TGTGCCAGCAGCCCAGGTAGTGGAAGAAGCACAGATACGCAGTATTTT
>NA|TRBV29-1|NA|TRBJ2-5
CSVEDILGGRQYF
TGCAGCGTTGAAGATATCCTGGGGGGGCGCCAGTACTTC
>NA|TRBV5-6|many|TRBJ1-2
CASSLTVTDYGYTF
TGTGCCAGCAGCTTGACAGTAACGGACTATGGCTACACCTTC
>NA|TRBV7-2|many|TRBJ2-1
CASSLSTGVNNNEQFF
TGTGCCAGCAGCTTGTCCACGGGAGTAAACAACAATGAGCAGTTCTTC
>NA|TRBV6-2/TRBV6-3|NA|TRBJ2-7
CASSYTVEGTPYEQYF
TGTGCCAGCAGTTATACCGTAGAGGGGACCCCCTACGAGCAGTACTTC
>NA|TRBV7-2|many|TRBJ2-5
CASSLVFAGETQYF
TGTGCCAGCAGCTTAGTGTTCGCGGGAGAGACCCAGTACTTC
>TRBD1|TRBV7-9|many|TRBJ2-7
CASTPGQTYEQYF
TGTGCCAGCACTCCGGGACAGACCTACGAGCAGTACTTC
>NA|TRBV15|many|TRBJ2-5
CATSGQYQETQYF
TGTGCCACCAGCGGTCAGTACCAAGAGACCCAGTACTTC
>TRBD1|TRBV4-3|few|TRBJ2-1
CASSMRQGWSEQFF
TGCGCCAGCAGCATGAGACAGGGGTGGAGTGAGCAGTTCTTC
>NA|TRBV19|few|TRBJ2-1
CASSIRQTSYNEQFF
TGTGCCAGTAGTATTCGTCAAACCAGCTACAATGAGCAGTTCTTC
>NA|TRBV20-1|few|TRBJ2-5
CSPLGETQYF
TGCAGTCCCCTCGGGGAGACCCAGTACTTC
>TRBD1|TRBV28|many|TRBJ2-5
CASSRPGQASRTQYF
TGTGCCAGCTCAAGGCCGGGACAGGCGTCGCGGACCCAGTACTTC
>NA|TRBV4-1|NA|TRBJ2-7
CASSQEETYEQYF
TGCGCCAGCAGCCAAGAAGAGACCTACGAGCAGTACTTC
>NA|TRBV12-3/TRBV12-4|few|TRBJ2-7
CASSLGGTRSYEQYF
TGTGCCAGCAGTTTAGGGGGGACTCGCTCCTACGAGCAGTACTTC
>NA|TRBV19|few|TRBJ2-3
CASKPEGASTDTQYF
TGTGCCAGTAAGCCGGAGGGGGCGAGCACAGATACGCAGTATTTT
>NA|TRBV27|many|TRBJ2-3
CASSSERASSADTQYF
TGTGCCAGCAGTTCGGAGCGGGCCTCAAGCGCAGATACGCAGTATTTT
>NA|TRBV20-1|NA|TRBJ2-5
CSATLPEATQYF
TGCAGCGCCACACTTCCCGAGGCGACCCAGTACTTC
>TRBD2|TRBV4-2|many|TRBJ2-1
CASSQGRGSGNEQFF
TGTGCCAGCAGCCAAGGCCGCGGGAGCGGCAATGAGCAGTTCTTC
>NA|TRBV6-1|NA|TRBJ2-7
CASSEDRVASYEQYF
TGTGCCAGCAGTGAAGACAGGGTTGCCTCCTACGAGCAGTACTTC
>NA|TRBV29-1|many|TRBJ2-1
CSVEGVEGHNEQFF
TGCAGCGTTGAAGGGGTTGAGGGTCACAATGAGCAGTTCTTC
>NA|TRBV4-3|NA|TRBJ2-7
CASSQEDRGAGYEQYF
TGCGCCAGCAGCCAAGAGGATCGGGGGGCGGGGTACGAGCAGTACTTC
>TRBD2|TRBV5-1|few|TRBJ2-1
CASSLESRGVAGEGEQFF
TGCGCCAGCAGCTTGGAAAGTCGGGGGGTAGCGGGAGAAGGTGAGCAGTTCTTC
>NA|TRBV5-5|few|TRBJ1-6
CASSLWGSWNSPLHF
TGTGCCAGCAGCTTGTGGGGGTCGTGGAATTCACCCCTCCACTTT
>NA|TRBV2|many|TRBJ1-2
CASSSGQGYTF
TGTGCCAGCAGTTCAGGGCAGGGCTACACCTTC
>NA|TRBV3-1|many|TRBJ1-4
CASSQKLEEKLFF
TGTGCCAGCAGCCAAAAATTAGAGGAAAAACTGTTTTTT
>NA|TRBV20-1|few|TRBJ1-1
CSGVQGNTEAFF
TGCAGTGGTGTTCAGGGCAACACTGAAGCTTTCTTT
>TRBD2|TRBV7-3|few|TRBJ2-2
CASSYGLAGTGELFF
TGTGCCAGCAGCTACGGACTAGCTGGGACCGGGGAGCTGTTTTTT
>NA|TRBV20-1|NA|TRBJ2-4
CSARDRAYLNIQYF
TGCAGTGCTAGAGATAGGGCTTATCTGAACATTCAGTACTTC
>NA|TRBV7-9|many|TRBJ1-1
CASSWRGRPNTEAFF
TGTGCCAGCAGTTGGCGGGGGAGACCCAACACTGAAGCTTTCTTT
>TRBD2|TRBV18|many|TRBJ2-7
CASSPGGMVEQYF
TGTGCCAGCTCACCGGGAGGGATGGTCGAGCAGTACTTC
>NA|TRBV28|many|TRBJ1-5
CASSLPGGYSNQPQHF
TGTGCCAGCAGTTTACCCGGAGGTTATAGCAATCAGCCCCAGCATTTT
>NA|TRBV25-1|NA|TRBJ2-1
CASSGPTGDSYNEQFF
TGTGCCAGCAGTGGTCCGACGGGCGACTCCTACAATGAGCAGTTCTTC
>NA|TRBV20-1|few|TRBJ1-1
CSAESISEAFF
TGCAGTGCTGAAAGTATTTCTGAAGCTTTCTTT
>TRBD1|TRBV28|few|TRBJ1-2
CASSQYRGDGYTF
TGTGCCAGCAGTCAATACAGGGGGGATGGCTACACCTTC
>NA|TRBV9|few|TRBJ2-3
CASSVGRTTDTQYF
TGTGCCAGCAGCGTAGGGCGGACCACAGATACGCAGTATTTT
>TRBD1|TRBV19|NA|TRBJ2-1
CASSIWDRGSYNEQFF
TGTGCCAGTAGTATATGGGACAGGGGGTCCTACAATGAGCAGTTCTTC
>TRBD1|TRBV11-2|many|TRBJ2-1
CASSAVQGNGVNEQFF
TGTGCCAGCAGCGCGGTACAGGGGAATGGTGTCAATGAGCAGTTCTTC
>NA|TRBV2|many|TRBJ2-2
CASSEYQVVTGELFF
TGTGCCAGCAGTGAATATCAGGTTGTCACCGGGGAGCTGTTTTTT
>NA|TRBV12-3/TRBV12-4|NA|TRBJ2-2
CASRRDTHTGELFF
TGTGCCAGCAGGAGGGACACTCACACCGGGGAGCTGTTTTTT
>NA|TRBV4-1|many|TRBJ2-3
CASSQTGLRVDTQYF
TGCGCCAGCAGCCAAACGGGCCTGAGGGTTGATACGCAGTATTTT